This T cell receptor beta chain was identified during a study of spatial heterogeneity in lung cancer. In the study overall: Sequencing consistently turned up more beta-chain sequences than alpha-chain sequences. Unique TCR and UMI combinations averaged more than ten appearances each in raw reads.

Note on this clonotype: For a library built for alpha chains, this beta chain is a stray read; little rests on its size.

TCRdb reanalysed the 5' RACE reads using MiXCR and keeps one entry per CDR3 protein. In the table there are a few thousand distinct CDR3 sequences, about 37% of which are singletons. The time point denotes: sample taken at primary tumor resection. Unsorted whole RNA samples from tumor, nontumor lung or frozen PBMC were sequenced. The donors, around 72 patients with untreated early-stage non-small cell lung cancer, provided the samples. Germline V lookup: CDR1 MGHDK, CDR2 SYGVNS. The CDR3 sequence is 17 residues long. The V gene lost 3 bases and the J gene lost 2 bases, with 18 bases spanning the gap. This clonotype was sampled from a male donor with early-stage non-small cell lung cancer. This sample comprised PBMCs, obtained at surgery. This chain links TRBV25-1 with TRBJ2-3, with D perhaps assigned TRBD1 or TRBD2 (5 bases each). The CDR3 protein is CASSDGTRTPYTDTQYF. The CDR3 nucleotides read TGTGCCAGCAGTGACGGGACCAGGACTCCGTACACAGATACGCAGTATTTT.